This TCR beta chain appears in the sequencing data of a study of blood T cell repertoires in COVID-19. Study background: Acute and convalescent COVID-19 samples came from the United States, Italy and Spain. T cells, B-cell-depleted T cells, or PBMCs supplied cDNA or gDNA.

Authors' methods: Amplification of reference gene primers was used by the study to estimate nucleated cell counts. Sequencing was performed with immunoSEQ multiplex PCR; in TCRdb, only in-frame clones are kept and a portion is missing. Clone size and the V and J calls come from that table; the DNA yielded D and trimming. Among under 150,000 clones listed, around 85% were seen once. CDR3 size: 14 residues. Trimming shortened V by 7 bases and J by 1 base, and 10 bases separated the two germline ends. CDR1 is LGHNT, CDR2 FRNRAP, per germline. Specimen: peripheral blood. V gene TRBV12-5 combines with J gene TRBJ1-4; D is ambiguous. The origin of this receptor is a human donor in a cohort sampled during active COVID-19. The CDR3 is CASARSGTNEKLFF. The CDR3 bases are TGTGCTAGTGCCCGGTCGGGAACTAATGAAAAACTGTTTTTT.